This T cell receptor (beta chain) was identified during a study of OX40 agonist ivuxolimab in advanced cancers. Study in general: Patients took ivuxolimab, an agonistic anti-OX40 (CD134) antibody. Intravenous ivuxolimab at 0.01 to 10 mg/kg was given to patients every 2 weeks. The dose-escalation cohort was about 80% male, with a mean age of around 60 years, ranging about 23 to 80. Whole-study findings and limits: The 0.1-3.0 mg/kg partial responders had among the lowest clonal expansion.

This CDR3 has 15 residues. V was shortened by 4 bases and J by 0 bases, with 14 bases between the two germline ends. Germline-derived CDR1 and CDR2 are SGHRS and YFSETQ. The protocol was immunoSEQ multiplex PCR, while the TCRdb copy is restricted to in-frame clones and leaves out a portion. The table records about 18,000 clones, about 67% of them present only once. This clone has only one observation. Its antigen is currently unknown. V gene TRBV5-1 combines with J gene TRBJ2-7; D call uncertain. The sample in question was CD4+ or CD8+ T cells sorted from blood, obtained in a trial of the OX40 agonist ivuxolimab. The TCR was taken from an adult with an advanced solid tumor such as melanoma, head and neck, liver or kidney cancer. The CDR3: CASSRTGVSSYEQYF. CDR3 bases: TGCGCCAGCAGCCGGACGGGTGTGAGCTCCTACGAGCAGTACTTC.